A selection of T cell receptor beta chains follows, all from one sample in a study of T cells in tuberculosis. Profiling relied on immunoSEQ multiplex PCR, and the TCRdb table lists in-frame clones only, not all of them. The sample carries about 43,000 clones, approximately 94% recorded once. Input material: PBMCs. These receptors were obtained from a donor aged 10 to 29 with latent tuberculosis or without tuberculosis infection. Some clones in this sample may be carry-over from other donors' samples. Both conserved end residues are part of each CDR3. Fields, in order: D gene, V gene, clone size, J gene, CDR3 DNA, CDR3 protein. The D gene is left open where the match is weak. The size entry is marked missing in some rows and otherwise reads once, few, many or a size class.

TRBD1,TRBV5-1,.,TRBJ2-5,TGCGCCAGCAGCCCAAAGACAGGGGGCGAAGAGACCCAGTACTTC,CASSPKTGGEETQYF
TRBD1,TRBV4-3,.,TRBJ2-4,TGCGCCAGCAGCCAGCGAGCGACAGGGGTAGCCAAAAACATTCAGTACTTC,CASSQRATGVAKNIQYF
.,TRBV18,.,TRBJ2-3,TGTGCCAGCTCTCGCTATGAACCTAGCACAGATACGCAGTATTTT,CASSRYEPSTDTQYF
.,TRBV28,.,TRBJ1-3,TGTGCCAGCAGTTACGCAGGATCTGGAAACACCATATATTTT,CASSYAGSGNTIYF
.,TRBV7-2,.,TRBJ2-3,TGTGCCAGCAGCTTAGTACAGGGAAGGTCAGATACGCAGTATTTT,CASSLVQGRSDTQYF
TRBD2,TRBV6-5,.,TRBJ2-1,TGTGCCAGCAGTCAAGCGGGAGAGCAGTTCTTC,CASSQAGEQFF
.,TRBV5-4,.,TRBJ1-2,TGTGCCAGCAGCTTGACAGGGAACAACTATGGCTACACCTTC,CASSLTGNNYGYTF
.,TRBV27,.,TRBJ2-1,TGTGCCAGCAGTTCCGTCCCTGGGGGGAATGAGCAGTTCTTC,CASSSVPGGNEQFF
TRBD1,TRBV29-1,.,TRBJ2-3,TGCACCTACAGGGGGAGAAACGGCACAGATACGCAGTATTTT,CTYRGRNGTDTQYF
.,TRBV19,.,TRBJ2-2,TGTGCCAGTAGCCCCGGGTATGCCCGGGGGACAGATGGGGAGCTGTTTTTT,CASSPGYARGTDGELFF
.,TRBV11-2,once,TRBJ2-5,TGTGCCAGCAGCCGAGCCGCCGGGCAGGGCGAAGAGACCCAGTACTTC,CASSRAAGQGEETQYF
TRBD2,TRBV9,.,TRBJ2-7,TGTGCCAGCAGCTCGGGACTAGCGGAGACCTACGAGCAGTACTTC,CASSSGLAETYEQYF
TRBD1,TRBV12-5,.,TRBJ1-4,TGTGCTAGTGGTACCGGACAGGGGACTAATGAAAAACTGTTTTTT,CASGTGQGTNEKLFF
TRBD1,TRBV14,once,TRBJ2-1,TGTGCCAGCAGCCAACCTCAAAGGGGACAGAGAAGGTCCTACAATGAGCAGTTCTTC,CASSQPQRGQRRSYNEQFF
.,TRBV4-1,.,TRBJ2-3,TGCGCCAGCAGCCCGAGGAGGGCCGTGGTTACAGATACGCAGTATTTT,CASSPRRAVVTDTQYF
.,TRBV19,few,TRBJ2-7,TGTGCCAGTAGTCGCAAACGGAGCTACGAGCAGTACTTC,CASSRKRSYEQYF
.,TRBV2,.,TRBJ1-1,TGTGCCAGCGGGGGGGCTGAAGCTTTCTTT,CASGGAEAFF
TRBD1,TRBV7-6,.,TRBJ2-7,TGTGCCAGCAGCTCGAGAACAGGGGCCGTCTACGAGCAGTACTTC,CASSSRTGAVYEQYF
TRBD1,TRBV7-2,.,TRBJ2-5,TGTGCCAGCAGCGCAGGGACAGGGGGGGCGGAGACCCAGTACTTC,CASSAGTGGAETQYF
.,TRBV6-9,.,TRBJ1-5,TGTGCCAGCAGTTACCAGGGTAGGGGCAATCAGCCCCAGCATTTT,CASSYQGRGNQPQHF
.,TRBV2,.,TRBJ1-1,TGTGCCAGCAGTGAAGAGACAGGAATAACTGAAGCTTTCTTT,CASSEETGITEAFF
.,TRBV4-3,.,TRBJ2-7,TGCGCCAGCAGACCCGAGGGTGGCGCTAGCGCTTCCTACGAGCAGTACTTC,CASRPEGGASASYEQYF
TRBD2,TRBV4-1,.,TRBJ2-3,TGCGCCAGCAGCCAAGGGGAGCGCGCAGGGAGGGCAGATACGCAGTATTTT,CASSQGERAGRADTQYF
TRBD1,TRBV9,.,TRBJ2-5,TGTGCCAGCAGCGGCGGACAGGGGGCAGGGGAGACCCAGTACTTC,CASSGGQGAGETQYF
.,TRBV5-1,.,TRBJ1-1,TGCGCCAGCAGCCCGGCGGGGGGTTGGGGGAACACTGAAGCTTTCTTT,CASSPAGGWGNTEAFF
TRBD2,TRBV4-1,.,TRBJ2-3,TGCGCCAGCAGCCACCCTAGCGGGTTGAACGATACGCAGTATTTT,CASSHPSGLNDTQYF
.,TRBV27,.,TRBJ2-7,TGTGCCAGCAGACGGGGGGACAGGCTTAAAGAGCAGTACTTC,CASRRGDRLKEQYF
.,TRBV19,.,TRBJ1-2,TGTGCCAGTAGTGAAGACAGATACTATGGCTACACCTTC,CASSEDRYYGYTF
.,TRBV19,.,TRBJ1-2,TGTGCCAGTATAGGACTGGGGGGAAACTATGGCTACACCTTC,CASIGLGGNYGYTF
.,TRBV5-6,.,TRBJ2-7,TGTGCCAGCAGCTTGGGGACAGTAAGCTCCTACGAGCAGTACTTC,CASSLGTVSSYEQYF
.,TRBV5-6,.,TRBJ2-5,TGTGCCAGCAGCTTGGAACGTAGTAACGGCCAGTACTTC,CASSLERSNGQYF
TRBD2,TRBV10-1,.,TRBJ2-1,TGCGCCAGCACCAATGCGGGGGGATCTGAGCAGTTCTTC,CASTNAGGSEQFF
TRBD1,TRBV5-6,.,TRBJ2-7,TGTGCCAGCAGATTGGGACAGGGCCGCGAGCAGTACTTC,CASRLGQGREQYF
TRBD1,TRBV11-2,.,TRBJ1-2,TGTGCCAGCAGCCTCAGGACAGGGAGCTATGGCTACACCTTC,CASSLRTGSYGYTF
TRBD1,TRBV7-3,.,TRBJ1-3,TGTGCCAGCAGCTACACTTCCGGTCGGGACAGGGCCGGAAACACCATATATTTT,CASSYTSGRDRAGNTIYF
TRBD2,TRBV7-2,.,TRBJ2-7,TGTGCCAGCACCGGGACTAGCGACTCCTACGAGCAGTACTTC,CASTGTSDSYEQYF
TRBD2,TRBV9,.,TRBJ2-5,TGTGCCAGCAGCATTGCCGGGACTAGCGGGGCGGAGACCCAGTACTTC,CASSIAGTSGAETQYF
TRBD1,TRBV19,.,TRBJ1-2,TGTGCCAGTGGGAGGACAGGGGGCTCGACGAATGGCTACACCTTC,CASGRTGGSTNGYTF
.,TRBV15,.,TRBJ2-1,TGTGCCACCAGCCTCGAGGTCTACAATGAGCAGTTCTTC,CATSLEVYNEQFF
.,TRBV18,.,TRBJ1-2,TGTGCCAGCTCACCCTTAGGAGGTGACTATGGCTACACCTTC,CASSPLGGDYGYTF
.,TRBV28,.,TRBJ1-5,TGTGCCAGCAGTCCGTCCACAGGGATGAGCAATCAGCCCCAGCATTTT,CASSPSTGMSNQPQHF
TRBD1,TRBV6-6,.,TRBJ1-1,TGTGCCAGCAGTTACCCCGCCGGGACAGAGAACACTGAAGCTTTCTTT,CASSYPAGTENTEAFF
.,TRBV28,.,TRBJ1-2,TGTGCCAGCAGTTTCCCGGCAGGGCGTTCTGGCTACACCTTC,CASSFPAGRSGYTF
.,TRBV10-3,.,TRBJ2-5,TGTGCCACCGCCAGGGGAGAGACCCAGTACTTC,CATARGETQYF
.,TRBV7-9,.,TRBJ2-2,TGTGCCAGCAGCTTAAGGGGCTACACCGGGGAGCTGTTTTTT,CASSLRGYTGELFF
TRBD2,TRBV30,.,TRBJ2-5,TGTGCCTGGACCCCGCCATGGGGAGGGAAGGGGGAGACCCAGTACTTC,CAWTPPWGGKGETQYF
TRBD1,TRBV2,.,TRBJ1-5,TGTGCCAGCAGACCGACAGGGGGAAGCAATCAGCCCCAGCATTTT,CASRPTGGSNQPQHF
TRBD1,TRBV5-5,.,TRBJ2-7,TGTGCCAGCAGCTGGGGGGACAGGGATAAGGGAGAGCAGTACTTC,CASSWGDRDKGEQYF
TRBD1,TRBV6-5,.,TRBJ2-7,TGTGCCAGCAGTTTCCGGGACAGGTACTACGAGCAGTACTTC,CASSFRDRYYEQYF
TRBD1,TRBV18,.,TRBJ1-2,TGTGCCAGCTCACCACCGGACAGGCCACTCTATGGCTACACCTTC,CASSPPDRPLYGYTF